These 7 T cell receptor beta chains came from one sample sequenced in a study of radiation and T cells in renal cell carcinoma. Here immunoSEQ multiplex PCR was the method, and the copy in TCRdb shows in-frame clones only, minus some. The sample has under 200,000 clones, around 90% seen once. Time point described: blood 4 weeks post-SBRT, at nephrectomy. Treatment: 15 Gy SBRT to primary tumor, nephrectomy 4 weeks later. Specimen: blood, collected from a patient whose treatment included radiotherapy and nephrectomy. The receptors come from a woman between 45 and 60 years old with renal cell carcinoma.

This clone was counted a single time. The rearrangement links TRBV18 to TRBJ2-7; D possibly corresponds to TRBD1 (5 bases). CDR1 is KGHSH, CDR2 LQKENI, per germline. There are 15 residues in the CDR3. The V gene lost 0 bases and the J gene lost 1 base, with 10 bases spanning the gap. The CDR3 here is CASSPPSRQSYEQYF. The CDR3 DNA reads as TGTGCCAGCTCACCACCTAGCCGACAGTCCTACGAGCAGTACTTC.

This chain uses TRBV18 with TRBJ1-2; 7 nucleotides align to TRBD1. The CDR3 totals 15 residues. The germline gives CDR1 KGHSH, CDR2 LQKENI. Unmatched junction bases numbered 8, after V lost 3 bases and J lost 4 bases. In nucleotides, the CDR3 is TGTGCCAGCTCACCCTTCCCGGGACAGACCTATGGCTACACCTTC. Protein sequence: CASSPFPGQTYGYTF.

The genes are TRBV19 and TRBJ2-4; 9 bases are a match to TRBD2. CDR1 and CDR2 (germline): LNHDA, SQIVND (reference sequence). The CDR3 totals 16 residues. The V gene end was trimmed by 3 bases and the J gene end by 3 bases; junction bases not matched to a gene: 6. DNA for the CDR3: TGTGCCAGTAGTATTAATAGCGGGGGCCACAAAAACATTCAGTACTTC. Its translation: CASSINSGGHKNIQYF. Combining the CDR3 with reference TRBV19 and TRBJ2-4 gives the whole variable domain DGGITQSPKYLFRKEGQNVTLSCEQNLNHDAMYWYRQDPGQGLRLIYYSQIVNDFQKGDIAEGYSVSREKKESFPLTVTSAQKNPTAFYLCASSINSGGHKNIQYFGAGTRLSVL.

CDR3 DNA sequence: TGTGCCAGCAGCAACCCCCCTGGGGGCTACACCTTC. It specifies CASSNPPGGYTF. The rearrangement joins TRBV9 to TRBJ1-2; D gene unclear. The V gene lost 4 bases and the J gene lost 8 bases, with 12 bases spanning the gap. This CDR3 is built from 12 residues. Germline CDR1 and CDR2: SGDLS and YYNGEE.

This clone was seen once. The chain is built from TRBV6-6 and TRBJ2-2; TRBD1 matches at 9 bases. Germline V gene data show CDR1 as MNHNY and CDR2 as SVGAGI (reference sequence). V trimming: 5 bases; J trimming: 9 bases; junction bases outside the gene matches: 13. This CDR3 is built from 16 residues. The DNA for the CDR3 is TGTGCCAGCAGTCCTGGGACAGGGACCAGGAAGCGGGAGCTGTTTTTT. This translates into CASSPGTGTRKRELFF.

The chain couples TRBV7-6 to TRBJ2-1; no reliable D call. The CDR3 contains 12 residues. V gave up 5 bases and J gave up 8 bases, with 10 bases separating them. Germline lookup yields CDR1 SGHVS and CDR2 FNYEAQ. CDR3 sequence reads: CASSPLEDEQFF. The CDR3 coding sequence is TGTGCCAGCAGCCCTTTAGAGGATGAGCAGTTCTTC.

This clone was counted a single time. This chain connects TRBV6-7 to TRBJ1-3, with D possibly matching TRBD1 (6 bases). TRBV6-7 is an ORF, and what it does is uncertain. V was shortened by 9 bases and J by 6 bases, with 12 bases between the two germline ends. This CDR3 comprises 12 residues. CDR3 nucleotides: TGTGCCAGGCGGGACACATCAAACACCATATATTTT. Translated, it gives CARRDTSNTIYF.